Listed here are 24 T cell receptor beta chains from one sample, sequenced in a study of Tregs in tolerant kidney transplant recipients. The data were produced by immunoSEQ multiplex PCR, yet TCRdb's version contains in-frame clones alone and is incomplete. The sample has 60,000 to 70,000 clones; around nine tenths are singletons. Sequencing used CD8+ T cells from blood, obtained before the transplant. The receptors shown here come from a human donor who received a combined kidney and bone marrow transplant.

The chain uses TRBV2 and TRBJ2-7, with 9 bases fitting TRBD2. V lost 7 bases, J lost 2 bases, and 3 bases stayed unmatched. Looked up from germline, CDR1 is SNHLY and CDR2 is FYNNEI. The CDR3 loop spans 13 amino acids. Here the CDR3 reads CASTAGGPYEQYF. The DNA of the CDR3 is TGTGCCAGCACGGCGGGGGGGCCCTACGAGCAGTACTTC.

The chain employs TRBV6-4 and TRBJ2-7; TRBD2 might be the D (7 bases). Trimming cost V 4 bases and J 7 bases, with 14 bases left between them. Germline values: CDR1 MRHNA, CDR2 SNTAGT. The CDR3 has 13 amino acids. CDR3 in amino acids: CASSVGGAWEQYF. In nucleotides, the CDR3 is TGTGCCAGCAGTGTGGGGGGGGCGTGGGAGCAGTACTTC.

This chain links TRBV7-2 with TRBJ2-3; possibly TRBD2 for D (6 bases). Per germline, CDR1 SGHTA and CDR2 FQGNSA. The CDR3 length is 16 residues. Deletions cut 1 base from V and 6 bases from J, with 17 bases between. CDR3 region: CASSLGREGKWDTQYF. In DNA form, the CDR3 reads TGTGCCAGCAGCTTAGGGAGGGAAGGCAAATGGGATACGCAGTATTTT. Drawing the rest from reference TRBV7-2 and TRBJ2-3, the complete variable domain is GAGVSQSPSNKVTEKGKDVELRCDPISGHTALYWYRQSLGQGLEFLIYFQGNSAPDKSGLPSDRFSAERTGGSVSTLTIQRTQQEDSAVYLCASSLGREGKWDTQYFGPGTRLTVL.

The rearrangement joins TRBV25-1 to TRBJ2-3; maybe TRBD1 (5 bases). The length of the CDR3 is 18 residues. Trimming pared 5 bases from V and 3 bases from J, leaving 24 bases between. The V gene's germline CDR1 is MGHDK and CDR2 SYGVNS. This CDR3 reads CASSTLTQEPAETDTQYF. DNA for the CDR3: TGTGCCAGCAGTACATTGACACAGGAACCTGCGGAGACAGATACGCAGTATTTT. Together with reference TRBV25-1 and TRBJ2-3, the CDR3 gives the full variable domain: EADIYQTPRYLVIGTGKKITLECSQTMGHDKMYWYQQDPGMELHLIHYSYGVNSTEKGDLSSESTVSRIRTEHFPLTLESARPSHTSQYLCASSTLTQEPAETDTQYFGPGTRLTVL.

The J gene is TRBJ2-2, the V gene TRBV6-5; TRBD2 matches at 9 bases. There are 15 residues in the CDR3. The V gene's germline CDR1 is MNHEY and CDR2 SVGAGI. The V and J ends lost 6 bases and 5 bases, in that order; junction bases with no gene match: 7. The CDR3: CASSLVLAGTGELFF. The CDR3 nucleotides are TGTGCCAGCAGCTTGGTTCTAGCGGGGACCGGGGAGCTGTTTTTT.

The rearrangement links TRBV29-1 to TRBJ2-7, with TRBD2 matching over 8 bases. V trimming: 2 bases; J trimming: 9 bases; junction bases outside the gene matches: 3. The CDR3 is 11 amino acids. Germline loops: CDR1 SQVTM, CDR2 ANQGSEA. The CDR3 region has the DNA TGCAGCGTTGAACTTAGCGGGATGCAGTACTTC. This encodes CSVELSGMQYF.

The chain combines TRBV19 with TRBJ2-2, with TRBD1 identical over 8 bases. This CDR3 has 17 amino acids. The V gene end was trimmed by 5 bases and the J gene end by 1 base; junction bases not matched to a gene: 9. Germline V CDR1 and CDR2: LNHDA, SQIVND (reference sequence). CDR3 sequence (DNA): TGTGCCAGTAGTTCAAACGGACAGGGAAGGAACACCGGGGAGCTGTTTTTT. Its protein is CASSSNGQGRNTGELFF.

The chain is built from TRBV27 and TRBJ2-2; 9 nucleotides line up with TRBD2. This CDR3 has 15 amino acids. After removal of 3 bases from V and 7 bases from J, the junction contained 6 bases not matched to a gene. Germline loops: CDR1 MNHEY, CDR2 SMNVEV (reference sequence). CDR3 sequence: CASSFFLAGSGELFF. CDR3 DNA sequence: TGTGCCAGCAGTTTTTTCCTAGCGGGAAGCGGGGAGCTGTTTTTT.

This rearrangement joins TRBV15 to TRBJ1-4; D call uncertain. The CDR3 consists of 14 residues. Germline-derived CDR1 and CDR2 are LNHNV and YYDKDF (reference sequence). Trimming left V 0 bases short and J 8 bases short, with 10 bases between. The CDR3 here is CATSRDRGREKLFF. CDR3 bases: TGTGCCACCAGCAGAGATCGAGGGAGGGAAAAACTGTTTTTT.

The chain is built from TRBV27 and TRBJ2-7; the match to TRBD2 covers 7 bases. V shed 2 bases and J 0 bases; nucleotides not matched to a gene: 4. The CDR3 loop spans 15 amino acids. The germline V gene encodes CDR1 MNHEY and CDR2 SMNVEV (reference sequence). CDR3 nucleotide sequence: TGTGCCAGCAGTTTAGCTAGCGGTCCCTCCTACGAGCAGTACTTC. Amino acids: CASSLASGPSYEQYF.

As for this clone: An end of the junction differs from the germline gene, which may be a read error. The chain is built from TRBV4-1 and TRBJ2-1, with 8 bases identical to TRBD2. Germline assignment: CDR1 MGHRA and CDR2 YSYEKL. The CDR3 length is 15 residues. The CDR3 coding sequence is TGCGCCAGCAGTCAAAGCGGGAGTTCCTACAATGGGCAGTTCTTC. Protein sequence: CASSQSGSSYNGQFF.

The chain links TRBV7-9 to TRBJ2-5; D perhaps matches TRBD2 (6 bases). The CDR3 has 12 residues. The germline V gene has CDR1 SEHNR and CDR2 FQNEAQ (reference sequence). V lost 6 bases, J lost 5 bases, and 10 bases lay in between. The CDR3 region has the DNA TGTGCCAGCAGGTTCCGGGGGGAGACCCAGTACTTC. Amino acids: CASRFRGETQYF.

DNA for the CDR3: TGTGCCTCGTCCGTGGGGGCGCGGGAGCAGTACTTC. It yields the protein CASSVGAREQYF. The chain uses TRBV19 and TRBJ2-7, with TRBD1 as a possible D gene (6 bases). Germline assignment: CDR1 LNHDA and CDR2 SQIVND (reference sequence). V lost 11 bases, J lost 7 bases, and 18 bases lay in between. The CDR3 spans 12 residues. The variable domain in full, completed from reference TRBV19 and TRBJ2-7, reads DGGITQSPKYLFRKEGQNVTLSCEQNLNHDAMYWYRQDPGQGLRLIYYSQIVNDFQKGDIAEGYSVSREKKESFPLTVTSAQKNPTAFYLCASSVGAREQYFGPGTRLTVT.

The chain joins TRBV5-4 to TRBJ1-4; weak D call: TRBD1 (6 bases). This CDR3 spans 14 amino acids. Trimming removed 5 bases at V and 10 bases at J, with 18 bases between. Germline CDR1 is SGHNT and CDR2 is YYREEE (reference sequence). The CDR3 is CASSSWTEPVKLFF. The CDR3 DNA sequence: TGTGCCAGCAGTTCATGGACAGAGCCAGTAAAACTGTTTTTT.

The chain uses TRBV9 and TRBJ2-3, with TRBD2 matching over 7 bases. Trimming at V came to 4 bases and at J to 2 bases, leaving 7 bases not matched to a gene. The length of the CDR3 is 15 residues. The germline gives CDR1 SGDLS, CDR2 YYNGEE. The CDR3 here is CASSYGTTVTDTQYF. The CDR3 DNA follows: TGTGCCAGCAGCTACGGGACTACAGTCACAGATACGCAGTATTTT.

The V and J genes are TRBV13 and TRBJ1-5, with 8 bases lining up with TRBD1. V lost 4 bases, J lost 0 bases, and 2 bases stayed unmatched. This CDR3 has 15 residues. CDR1 is PRHDT, CDR2 FYEKMQ, per germline (reference sequence). CDR3 in DNA: TGTGCCAGCAGCTGGGGACAGGCTAGCAATCAGCCCCAGCATTTT. Protein: CASSWGQASNQPQHF.

This chain uses TRBV4-3 with TRBJ2-2; no firm D call. Trimming stripped 3 bases from V and 6 bases from J, with 5 bases between. The CDR3 loop spans 12 amino acids. From germline, CDR1 is LGHNA and CDR2 YSLEER. The CDR3 loop is CASSQAPGELFF. CDR3 bases: TGCGCCAGCAGCCAGGCTCCCGGGGAGCTGTTTTTT.

The chain's CDR3 is CASSQVSSSYEQYF. The CDR3 coding sequence is TGCGCCAGCAGCCAAGTTTCCAGCTCCTACGAGCAGTACTTC. The chain uses TRBV4-3 and TRBJ2-7; D remains unclear. The CDR3 totals 14 residues. Trimming cost V 1 base and J 0 bases, with 7 bases left between them. The germline V gene has CDR1 LGHNA and CDR2 YSLEER.

J is TRBJ1-4 and V is TRBV27, with a tentative D call TRBD1 (5 bases). This CDR3 is built from 14 residues. Per the germline V gene, CDR1 is MNHEY and CDR2 is SMNVEV (reference sequence). Trimming pared 4 bases from V and 8 bases from J, leaving 14 bases between. The CDR3 coding sequence is TGTGCCAGCAGTTGGGTTCAGGGAGGAGAAAAACTGTTTTTT. Amino acids: CASSWVQGGEKLFF.

The chain employs TRBV9 and TRBJ1-5; D ambiguous. The CDR3 has 14 residues. V lost 5 bases, J lost 0 bases, and 9 bases lay in between. Germline V gene lookup returns CDR1 SGDLS and CDR2 YYNGEE. Written as DNA, the CDR3 is TGTGCCAGCAGTGGAACAGATAGCAATCAGCCCCAGCATTTT. This gives the protein CASSGTDSNQPQHF.

The CDR3 DNA follows: TGTGCCAGCAGTTACTCGACTAGCGGGAGCTACGAGCAGTACTTC. This encodes CASSYSTSGSYEQYF. V and J are TRBV6-6 and TRBJ2-7, with 12 positions matching TRBD2. With 0 bases clipped from V and 3 bases from J, the junction kept 0 bases outside the gene matches. Per the germline V gene, CDR1 is MNHNY and CDR2 is SVGAGI (reference sequence). This CDR3 is 15 amino acids long.

The chain employs TRBV15 and TRBJ1-4; D is perhaps TRBD1 (6 bases). V lost 5 bases, J lost 3 bases, and 16 bases lay in between. This CDR3 has 16 amino acids. Germline CDR1 is LNHNV and CDR2 is YYDKDF (reference sequence). In nucleotides, the CDR3 is TGTGCCACCAGCGACCGGGTAGGGGGTCCTAATGAAAAACTGTTTTTT. It yields the protein CATSDRVGGPNEKLFF.

In DNA, the CDR3 is TGTGCCAGCTCACCATGGCCAGGGGCTAACACCGGGGAGCTGTTTTTT. It translates to CASSPWPGANTGELFF. V usage is TRBV18 and J usage is TRBJ2-2, with a tentative D call TRBD1 (6 bases). In germline, CDR1 is KGHSH, CDR2 LQKENI. The CDR3 loop spans 16 amino acids. Trimming stripped 2 bases from V and 2 bases from J, with 12 bases between.

This clone was counted between two and nine times. V and J are TRBV19 and TRBJ2-7, with D possibly being TRBD1 (5 bases). The CDR3 sequence is 13 residues long. With 3 bases removed from V and 6 bases from J, the gap between germline ends came to 12 bases. Germline CDR1 LNHDA, CDR2 SQIVND (reference sequence). The DNA for the CDR3 is TGTGCCAGTAGTATTCAGGGTTCAATCGAGCAGTACTTC. The encoded protein is CASSIQGSIEQYF.